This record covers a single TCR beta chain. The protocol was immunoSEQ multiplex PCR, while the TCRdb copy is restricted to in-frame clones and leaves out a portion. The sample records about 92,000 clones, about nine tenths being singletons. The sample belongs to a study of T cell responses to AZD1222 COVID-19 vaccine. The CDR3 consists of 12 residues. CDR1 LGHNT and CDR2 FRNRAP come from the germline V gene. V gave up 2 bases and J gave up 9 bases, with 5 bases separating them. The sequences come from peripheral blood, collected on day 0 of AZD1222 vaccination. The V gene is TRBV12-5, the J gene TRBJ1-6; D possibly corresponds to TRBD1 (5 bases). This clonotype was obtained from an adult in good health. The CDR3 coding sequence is TGTGCTAGTGGTTTGAGGGGTTCACCCCTCCACTTT. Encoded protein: CASGLRGSPLHF.